The rows below give T cell receptor beta chains drawn from one sample of a study of blood T cell repertoires in COVID-19. Assay: immunoSEQ multiplex PCR; the TCRdb copy retains only in-frame clones and omits some. The sample shows about 56,000 clones, 89% of them seen only once. Sequencing was performed on peripheral blood. The receptor set was obtained from a woman between 55 and 75 years old with COVID-19, enrolled during active disease. CDR3s include the opening cysteine and the closing phenylalanine or tryptophan. Fields, in order: J gene, clone size, D gene, V gene, CDR3 DNA, CDR3 protein. D genes are given only for firm matches. Not all rows give a size; the values are once, few, many and, for expanded clones, a class.

>TRBJ1-3|NA|NA|TRBV28
TGTGCCAGCAGTTTCCAAATCTCTGGAAACACCATATATTTT
CASSFQISGNTIYF
>TRBJ1-1|NA|TRBD1|TRBV7-9
TGTGCCAGCACCCCGGGACAGGGTTTTGGCGCTGAAGCTTTCTTT
CASTPGQGFGAEAFF
>TRBJ1-6|NA|NA|TRBV5-1
TGCGCCAGCAGCTTGTACGGGGTTGCTTCACCCCTCCACTTT
CASSLYGVASPLHF
>TRBJ2-1|NA|NA|TRBV3-1/TRBV3-2
TGTGCCAGCAGCCTTGCGGGGGAGCAGTTCTTC
CASSLAGEQFF
>TRBJ1-1|NA|NA|TRBV6-2/TRBV6-3
TGTGCCAGCAGCCTCATGAACACTGAAGCTTTCTTT
CASSLMNTEAFF
>TRBJ2-1|NA|NA|TRBV10-3
TGTGCCATCAGTGAGTCGGTTGATAACCCGGGGAATAGGCAGTTCTTC
CAISESVDNPGNRQFF
>TRBJ1-2|NA|NA|TRBV9
TGTGCCAGCAGCGTAGGGTCAGGCTCCTATGGCTACACCTTC
CASSVGSGSYGYTF
>TRBJ2-7|NA|TRBD2|TRBV5-1
TGCGCCAGCAGCTTATGGATCAGCGGGGGATACGAGCAGTACTTC
CASSLWISGGYEQYF
>TRBJ1-5|NA|NA|TRBV6-2/TRBV6-3
TGTGCCAGCAGCCGCGAGGGTGAGGGCAATCAGCCCCAGCATTTT
CASSREGEGNQPQHF
>TRBJ1-5|NA|NA|TRBV6-5
TGTGCCAGCAGCCTGGAGGGGCCTCAGCCCCAGCATTTT
CASSLEGPQPQHF
>TRBJ2-3|NA|NA|TRBV11-3
TGTGCCAGCAGCCGGGCGGGGACAGATACGCAGTATTTT
CASSRAGTDTQYF
>TRBJ2-7|NA|TRBD1|TRBV4-3
TGCGCCAGCAGTCCGCAGACAGGGGCCCTCTACGAGCAGTACTTC
CASSPQTGALYEQYF
>TRBJ2-7|NA|TRBD2|TRBV27
TGTGCCAGCAGTTTCCTAGCGGGGGGAAGGTACGAGCAGTACTTC
CASSFLAGGRYEQYF
>TRBJ2-1|NA|NA|TRBV28
TGTGCCAGCCTCGCTACAGGGCCTGGGAAGGAGCAGTTCTTC
CASLATGPGKEQFF
>TRBJ1-4|once|TRBD1|TRBV7-9
TGTGCCAGCAGACCGGACAGGGGGGCTGATCCTAATGAAAAACTGTTTTTT
CASRPDRGADPNEKLFF
>TRBJ1-1|NA|NA|TRBV5-1
TGCGCCAGCAGCGTGAGCCTTATGAACACTGAAGCTTTCTTT
CASSVSLMNTEAFF
>TRBJ2-7|NA|TRBD1|TRBV4-2
TGTGCCAGCAGCCAAGGACGGGGGACAGGGGACCACGAGCAGTACTTC
CASSQGRGTGDHEQYF
>TRBJ1-1|NA|NA|TRBV6-5
TGTGCCAGCAGTACTTGGGGCAGATCCATTGAAGCTTTCTTT
CASSTWGRSIEAFF
>TRBJ1-4|once|TRBD1|TRBV24-1
TGTGCCACCAGTGATCCGCGGACAGGGGATGAAAAACTGTTTTTT
CATSDPRTGDEKLFF
>TRBJ1-1|once|TRBD1|TRBV19
TGTGCCAGTAGCGCAAGACAGGGGAGGGTGAACACTGAAGCTTTCTTT
CASSARQGRVNTEAFF
>TRBJ1-4|once|TRBD1|TRBV12-3/TRBV12-4
TGTGCCAGCAGTGATACAGGGGGCGGAAAACTGTTTTTT
CASSDTGGGKLFF
>TRBJ1-1|NA|NA|TRBV28
TGTGCCAGCAGTTTAGCGGGGACGCGCTTCACTGAAGCTTTCTTT
CASSLAGTRFTEAFF
>TRBJ2-7|NA|TRBD2|TRBV29-1
TGCAGCGTTGAAAGGCCGACGGCTAGCGGGAGTTACGAGCAGTACTTC
CSVERPTASGSYEQYF
>TRBJ1-4|NA|NA|TRBV7-2
TGTGCCAGCAGCCCTACGAACCGAGATGAAAAACTGTTTTTT
CASSPTNRDEKLFF
>TRBJ1-2|NA|NA|TRBV6-5
TGTGCCAGCAGTTACCTCGGGGGAGGGGGCTATGGCTACACCTTC
CASSYLGGGGYGYTF
>TRBJ1-6|NA|NA|TRBV30
TGTGCCTGGAGTGTTTTGAGCCGGAATTCACCCCTCCACTTT
CAWSVLSRNSPLHF
>TRBJ2-5|NA|NA|TRBV27
TGTGCCAGCAGTTTAATCGGGGGTATGAACCAAGAGACCCAGTACTTC
CASSLIGGMNQETQYF
>TRBJ2-2|NA|NA|TRBV12-5
TGTGCTAGTGGTTTGACCGCGGACAGCTTTAACACCGGGGAGCTGTTTTTT
CASGLTADSFNTGELFF
>TRBJ1-3|NA|NA|TRBV6-5
TGTGCCAGCAGTTTCCAGGTCGCTGGAAACACCATATATTTT
CASSFQVAGNTIYF
>TRBJ2-2|few|NA|TRBV2
TGTGCCAGCAGGGCCACAGTCACCGGGGAGCTGTTTTTT
CASRATVTGELFF
>TRBJ1-1|NA|NA|TRBV6-6
TGTGCCAGCAGTTACCCCGGGAGTTTGAACACTGAAGCTTTCTTT
CASSYPGSLNTEAFF
>TRBJ2-2|NA|NA|TRBV19
TGTGCCAGTAGTATAACTAGGAACACCGGGGAGCTGTTTTTT
CASSITRNTGELFF
>TRBJ1-5|NA|TRBD1|TRBV28
TGTGCCAGCACCTACAGGGGGAATCAGCCCCAGCATTTT
CASTYRGNQPQHF
>TRBJ1-2|few|TRBD1|TRBV7-8
TGTGCCAGCAGCTTAGCGATAGGGACAGGGAACTATGGCTACACCTTC
CASSLAIGTGNYGYTF
>TRBJ2-2|NA|NA|TRBV10-3
TGTGCCATCAGTGAGTCTTACGGACTTGCGAACACCGGGGAGCTGTTTTTT
CAISESYGLANTGELFF
>TRBJ2-1|NA|TRBD2|TRBV12-5
TGTGCTAGTGGTTTGACAACTAGCGGCCACAATGAGCAGTTCTTC
CASGLTTSGHNEQFF
>TRBJ2-7|NA|NA|TRBV19
TGTGCCAGTAGTATCGCCGGCAGGTCCTACGAGCAGTACTTC
CASSIAGRSYEQYF
>TRBJ2-1|NA|NA|TRBV9
TGTGCCAGCAGCGTAACAAGCTCCTACAATGAGCAGTTCTTC
CASSVTSSYNEQFF
>TRBJ1-4|NA|TRBD1|TRBV5-4
TGTGCCAGCAGCCCCGGGACAGGGCAGGAAAAACTGTTTTTT
CASSPGTGQEKLFF
>TRBJ2-5|NA|NA|TRBV21-1
TGTGCCAGCACCATTCCGCGGGGGCCCATAAACAAACAAGAGACCCAGTACTTC
CASTIPRGPINKQETQYF
>TRBJ1-2|NA|NA|TRBV21-1
TGTGCCGAAACCCGTTCTCAACCCCCGGGACAGGGATCCCAATATGGCTACACCTTC
CAETRSQPPGQGSQYGYTF
>TRBJ2-4|NA|NA|TRBV7-2
TGTGCCAGCAGCCAACCCCCGGACATTCAGTACTTC
CASSQPPDIQYF